This TCR beta chain originates from a study of siplizumab effects on memory and regulatory T cells. Profiling relied on immunoSEQ multiplex PCR, and the TCRdb table lists in-frame clones only, not all of them. The sample has some 100,000 clones; around 94% are singletons. Study results and limitations: Naive T cells were seen as more diverse than memory cells and as major alloresponse contributors. Alloreactive sequences tracing back to unstimulated CD4+ memory cells fell significantly with siplizumab. Assignment of a naive or memory phenotype failed for roughly 80-96% of the proliferating CD4+ or CD8+ clones.

On this clone: Its cognate antigen is unknown.

This CDR3 has 15 residues. The germline V gene has CDR1 SGHTA and CDR2 FQGTGA. The V end lost 2 bases, the J end lost 3 bases, and 14 bases lay between the germline ends. Sequencing input: Tregs sorted from blood. This rearrangement joins TRBV7-3 to TRBJ2-7; unclear D gene. This receptor was taken from a human donor in good health. The CDR3 DNA follows: TGTGCCAGCAGCTTACGCCCCGGACCGATCTACGAGCAGTACTTC. Residues: CASSLRPGPIYEQYF.